The 28 T cell receptor beta chains in this list originate from one sample, sequenced in a study of cytomegalovirus exposure and HLA in healthy donors. Repertoires were generated with immunoSEQ multiplex PCR, while TCRdb's copy carries only in-frame clones and drops some. The table includes some 110,000 clones, about 87% detected once. Sequenced sample: PBMCs. These receptors all come from a woman aged 18-30 years in good health and CMV-seropositive.

The chain combines TRBV6-6 with TRBJ1-1; D gene uncertain. The CDR3 has 14 residues. CDR1 is MNHNY and CDR2 is SVGAGI in the germline V gene (reference sequence). Trimming left V 5 bases short and J 0 bases short, with 10 bases between. The CDR3 loop is CASSRGVLNTEAFF. The DNA of the CDR3 is TGTGCCAGCAGTAGAGGAGTATTGAACACTGAAGCTTTCTTT.

J is TRBJ2-7 and V is TRBV5-1; 7 bases align to TRBD2. CDR3 length: 13 amino acids. V gave up 4 bases and J gave up 1 base; unmatched junction bases: 2. Germline V gene lookup returns CDR1 SGHRS and CDR2 YFSETQ. CDR3 in amino acids: CASSPGGSYEQYV. The CDR3 coding sequence is TGCGCCAGCAGCCCGGGGGGTTCCTACGAGCAGTACGTC.

The rearrangement uses TRBV4-1 and TRBJ2-7; a possible D gene is TRBD1 (6 bases). This CDR3 is built from 16 residues. The V gene lost 3 bases and the J gene lost 4 bases, with 19 bases spanning the gap. The germline V gene encodes CDR1 MGHRA and CDR2 YSYEKL. CDR3 DNA sequence: TGCGCCAGCAGCCAGGTTGCCGGGACAACTTTTTACGAGCAGTACTTC. Encoded protein: CASSQVAGTTFYEQYF.

The V call is TRBV5-6, the J call TRBJ2-5; 9 bases agree with TRBD2. V trimming: 1 base; J trimming: 5 bases; junction bases outside the gene matches: 6. The CDR3 sequence is 15 residues long. Germline lookup yields CDR1 SGHDT and CDR2 YYEEEE. The CDR3 loop reads CASSLTRGGVETQYF. The CDR3 DNA sequence: TGTGCCAGCAGCTTGACGCGGGGGGGCGTGGAGACCCAGTACTTC.

This chain joins TRBV7-9 and TRBJ2-1; D ambiguous. The V end lost 5 bases, the J end lost 0 bases, and 5 bases lay between the germline ends. This CDR3 has 13 residues. Germline V lookup: CDR1 SEHNR, CDR2 FQNEAQ (reference sequence). The CDR3 coding sequence is TGTGCCAGCAGCCCGAGCTCCTACAATGAGCAGTTCTTC. Translation: CASSPSSYNEQFF.

The chain joins TRBV7-8 to TRBJ2-7; the match to TRBD2 covers 10 bases. This CDR3 spans 13 amino acids. Germline CDR1 and CDR2: SGHVS and FQNEAQ. V was pared by 8 bases and J by 4 bases, with 5 bases of the junction left unmatched. The CDR3 here is CASGLAGAYEQYF. The CDR3 coding sequence is TGTGCCAGCGGTCTAGCGGGGGCGTACGAGCAGTACTTC.

The chain uses TRBV6-1 and TRBJ2-5, with D uncertain. Germline assignment: CDR1 MNHNS and CDR2 SASEGT. V lost 2 bases, J lost 5 bases, and 9 bases lay in between. This CDR3 is built from 13 residues. The CDR3 DNA is TGTGCCAGCAGTGAATCTACGCGGGAGACCCAGTACTTC. Translating it yields CASSESTRETQYF.

The V gene is TRBV7-9, the J gene TRBJ2-3; 8 bases fit TRBD2. This CDR3 has 15 residues. The V and J ends lost 6 bases and 7 bases, in that order; junction bases with no gene match: 12. The germline CDR1 and CDR2 sequences are SEHNR and FQNEAQ (reference sequence). This CDR3 reads CASSPRSGGVNTQYF. The CDR3 region has the DNA TGTGCCAGCAGTCCTAGAAGCGGGGGCGTTAATACGCAGTATTTT.

This CDR3 is CASSPGQTTDTQYF. CDR3 DNA sequence: TGTGCCAGCAGCCCTGGACAGACCACAGATACGCAGTATTTT. This sequence joins TRBV5-8 and TRBJ2-3, with a possible D match to TRBD1 (6 bases). There are 14 residues in the CDR3. V lost 4 bases and J lost 2, with 11 bases in between. The V gene's germline CDR1 is SGHTS and CDR2 YDEGEE.

This chain links TRBV7-8 with TRBJ1-5, with D possibly matching TRBD1 (6 bases). Germline CDR1 is SGHVS and CDR2 is FQNEAQ. The ends were cut back, 3 bases at V and 1 base at J, with 7 bases in the middle. The CDR3 length is 14 residues. CDR3 region: CASSFTGSNQPQHF. The CDR3 DNA is TGTGCCAGCAGCTTTACAGGGAGCAATCAGCCCCAGCATTTT.

The table lists this clone with a count of one. V is TRBV27 and J is TRBJ1-6; D not resolved. The CDR3 is 15 residues long. CDR1 is MNHEY and CDR2 is SMNVEV in the germline V gene (reference sequence). V shed 6 bases and J shed 0 bases, with 9 bases lying between them. DNA of the CDR3: TGTGCCAGCAGGGAGTGGAGCTCCTATAATTCACCCCTCCACTTT. The encoded protein is CASREWSSYNSPLHF.

This clone was counted between two and nine times. The chain links TRBV10-3 to TRBJ1-2; D ambiguous. The CDR3 runs 12 residues. Germline V gene lookup returns CDR1 ENHRY and CDR2 SYGVKD. The V end was cut by 0 bases, the J end by 10 bases, with 9 bases between. CDR3 nucleotides: TGTGCCATCAGTGAGTCAATGGCCCTCTACACCTTC. It yields the protein CAISESMALYTF.

The V and J genes are TRBV4-1 and TRBJ2-2; TRBD1 matches at 10 bases. V dropped 5 bases and J dropped 7; count of bases not matched to a gene: 7. The germline V gene has CDR1 MGHRA and CDR2 YSYEKL. This CDR3 has 15 amino acids. CDR3 DNA: TGCGCCAGCAGCATCCCGGACAGGGGGGACGGGGAGCTGTTTTTT. It translates to CASSIPDRGDGELFF.

The chain uses TRBV25-1 and TRBJ1-2, with 7 bases identical to TRBD1. CDR3 size: 14 residues. The junction had 4 bases not matched to a gene; V was cut back by 6 bases and J by 0 bases. Germline V gene lookup returns CDR1 MGHDK and CDR2 SYGVNS. The CDR3 is CASRRQGSNYGYTF. The CDR3 DNA follows: TGTGCCAGCAGGAGACAGGGATCTAACTATGGCTACACCTTC.

V and J are TRBV27 and TRBJ1-6; D uncertain. The V end lost 8 bases, the J end lost 4 bases, and 12 bases lay between the germline ends. This CDR3 has 14 amino acids. CDR1 MNHEY and CDR2 SMNVEV come from the germline V gene (reference sequence). The DNA of the CDR3 is TGTGCCAGCGCGATGACACAGTATAATTCACCCCTCCACTTT. Amino acid sequence: CASAMTQYNSPLHF.

The rearrangement links TRBV28 to TRBJ2-7; the match to TRBD1 covers 10 bases. Germline V CDR1 and CDR2: MDHEN, SYDVKM. The V segment lost 5 bases and the J segment 2 bases; nucleotides outside the gene matches: 6. The length of the CDR3 is 15 residues. CDR3 amino acids: CASSLSGTGAYEQYF. DNA of the CDR3: TGTGCCAGCAGTCTCTCCGGGACAGGGGCCTACGAGCAGTACTTC.

This chain joins TRBV10-2 and TRBJ1-2, with no clear D. Per germline, CDR1 WSHSY and CDR2 SAAADI. CDR3 length equals 14 residues. Trimming shortened V by 3 bases and J by 8 bases, and 16 bases separated the two germline ends. CDR3 sequence reads: CASSDRGKGAGYTF. In nucleotides, the CDR3 is TGCGCCAGCAGTGACCGGGGAAAGGGCGCGGGCTACACCTTC.

This clone was counted only a few times. The V and J genes are TRBV27 and TRBJ2-7, with D maybe TRBD1 (6 bases). There are 13 residues in the CDR3. V was cut by 4 bases and J by 3 bases, with 10 bases left in between. Germline V CDR1 and CDR2: MNHEY, SMNVEV (reference sequence). The CDR3 here is CASSYRTDYEQYF. DNA for the CDR3: TGTGCCAGCAGTTATCGGACAGACTACGAGCAGTACTTC.

The V and J genes are TRBV29-1 and TRBJ2-7, with 8 nucleotides matching TRBD1. CDR3 size: 12 residues. CDR1 and CDR2 from the germline V gene are SQVTM and ANQGSEA. V dropped 6 bases and J dropped 3; count of bases not matched to a gene: 4. CDR3 in amino acids: CSVKGQDYEQYF. The CDR3 nucleotides are TGCAGCGTCAAGGGACAGGACTACGAGCAGTACTTC.

This chain connects TRBV19 to TRBJ2-3; 7 bases line up with TRBD1. This CDR3 spans 14 amino acids. The V gene end was trimmed by 8 bases and the J gene end by 1 base; junction bases not matched to a gene: 6. Germline V gene lookup returns CDR1 LNHDA and CDR2 SQIVND (reference sequence). The CDR3 DNA reads as TGTGCCAGTGGGGACAGTGAAGGCACAGATACGCAGTATTTT. It is translated as CASGDSEGTDTQYF.

The chain links TRBV18 to TRBJ1-1; tentatively, D is TRBD1 (5 bases). V lost 1 base, J lost 3 bases, and 12 bases lay in between. Per germline, CDR1 KGHSH and CDR2 LQKENI. The CDR3 runs to 15 residues. CDR3 nucleotides: TGTGCCAGCTCACCACGGCCAGGGCTAGACACTGAAGCTTTCTTT. Translated, it gives CASSPRPGLDTEAFF.

This rearrangement joins TRBV5-5 to TRBJ1-5, with a possible D match to TRBD1 (5 bases). Trimming removed 1 base from V and 5 bases from J, with 7 bases in between. CDR3 length: 13 amino acids. Germline V gene data show CDR1 as SGHKS and CDR2 as YYEKEE (reference sequence). CDR3 nucleotide sequence: TGTGCCAGCAGCTTGTCGGGGGATCAGCCCCAGCATTTT. It codes for CASSLSGDQPQHF.

The V and J genes are TRBV28 and TRBJ1-5; D possibly corresponds to TRBD1 (5 bases). From germline, CDR1 is MDHEN and CDR2 SYDVKM. The CDR3 totals 15 residues. Trimming shortened V by 6 bases and J by 3 bases, and 15 bases separated the two germline ends. The CDR3 loop reads CASSVHRQINQPQHF. Written as DNA, the CDR3 is TGTGCCAGCAGCGTACATAGACAGATCAATCAGCCCCAGCATTTT.

The rearrangement joins TRBV19 to TRBJ2-4; TRBD1 might be the D (6 bases). Germline V lookup: CDR1 LNHDA, CDR2 SQIVND (reference sequence). The CDR3 sequence is 13 residues long. Trimming shortened V by 5 bases and J by 7 bases, and 12 bases separated the two germline ends. For the CDR3, the DNA is TGTGCCAGTAGTGACCGGACAGTGAACATTCAGTACTTC. This codes for CASSDRTVNIQYF.

This clone was detected only a few times. The chain is built from TRBV5-8 and TRBJ1-2; tentatively, D is TRBD1 (6 bases). Germline assignment: CDR1 SGHTS and CDR2 YDEGEE. V was cut by 7 bases and J by 7 bases, with 17 bases left in between. CDR3 length equals 13 residues. CDR3 residues: CASSPGGRRGYTF. The CDR3 DNA reads TGTGCCAGCTCCCCGGGGGGCCGCCGTGGCTACACCTTC.

The chain employs TRBV10-3 and TRBJ1-2, with TRBD1 identical over 7 bases. Germline V lookup: CDR1 ENHRY, CDR2 SYGVKD. There are 15 residues in the CDR3. V lost 0 bases to trimming and J lost 4 bases; unmatched junction nucleotides: 5. The CDR3 nucleotides read TGTGCCATCAGTGAGTCTAGTGGACAGGTCTATGGCTACACCTTC. Its translation: CAISESSGQVYGYTF.

This chain uses TRBV9 with TRBJ1-2; D is unresolved. CDR3 length equals 18 residues. V lost 0 bases, J lost 8 bases, and 26 bases lay in between. Germline assignment: CDR1 SGDLS and CDR2 YYNGEE. CDR3 protein: CASSVGSRGGLSSGGYTF. The CDR3 nucleotides read TGTGCCAGCAGCGTAGGGAGTCGTGGAGGACTCTCCTCGGGGGGCTACACCTTC.

The chain carries TRBV19 and TRBJ1-2; D is unclear. The CDR3 has 14 residues. Germline-derived CDR1 and CDR2 are LNHDA and SQIVND (reference sequence). V was shortened by 5 bases and J by 5 bases, with 15 bases between the two germline ends. The CDR3 region is CASSWVESEYGYTF. DNA for the CDR3: TGTGCCAGTAGTTGGGTCGAGTCGGAGTATGGCTACACCTTC.